A selection of T cell receptor beta chains follows, all from one sample in a study of cytomegalovirus exposure and HLA in healthy donors. Clones were sequenced by immunoSEQ multiplex PCR, and TCRdb holds only the in-frame ones, with some missing. The data show some 50,000 clones, with around 67% seen just once and around 21% held by the top ten. Input material: PBMCs. Source of these receptors: a woman aged 50 to 60 in good health and CMV-seropositive. Each CDR3 is given with its conserved first and last residue. D genes are given only for firm matches. Not all rows give a size; the values are once, few, many and, for expanded clones, a class.

v_gene	j_gene	d_gene	abundance	CDR3nt	CDR3aa
TRBV29-1	TRBJ1-6	NA	NA	TGCAGCGTTGAAGAGTCCAGGAATTCACCCCTCCACTTT	CSVEESRNSPLHF
TRBV5-1	TRBJ2-1	TRBD2	NA	TGCGCCAGCAGTAGACTAGCGGGGGGTCCTTACAATGAGCAGTTCTTC	CASSRLAGGPYNEQFF
TRBV6-6	TRBJ1-6	NA	NA	TGTGCCAGCACCCCGGCTGGGCCAACGGTCGTGCCCCTCCACTTT	CASTPAGPTVVPLHF
TRBV29-1	TRBJ1-5	NA	NA	TGCAGCGTCCAACTCAACAATCAGCCCCAGCATTTT	CSVQLNNQPQHF
TRBV9	TRBJ1-6	NA	NA	TGTGCCAGCAGCCTTCGCAGGGATTCTAATTCACCCCTCCACTTT	CASSLRRDSNSPLHF
TRBV20-1	TRBJ1-2	NA	few	TGCAGTGCCACGGACAGAGATGGCTACACCTTC	CSATDRDGYTF
TRBV5-1	TRBJ1-6	TRBD1	NA	TGCGCCAGCAGCTTGGAAACGGGACAGGGGAGCAATAATTCACCCCTCCACTTT	CASSLETGQGSNNSPLHF
TRBV6-1	TRBJ2-7	TRBD1	NA	TGTGCCATCAGGCTGGGACAGGGCTGGGAGCAGTACTTC	CAIRLGQGWEQYF
TRBV11-1	TRBJ2-7	NA	NA	TGTGCCAGCAGCCAGGATAATGACTACGAGCAGTACTTC	CASSQDNDYEQYF
TRBV7-2	TRBJ2-2	NA	NA	TGTGCCAGCAGCTTAGCGGCCCGGAACACCGGGGAGCTGTTTTTT	CASSLAARNTGELFF
TRBV6-5	TRBJ1-1	NA	NA	TGTGCCAGCAGTCGGTTCGGAGGGGCTGAAGCTTTCTTT	CASSRFGGAEAFF
TRBV5-8	TRBJ2-6	NA	NA	TGTGCCAGCAGCCATCCCGTTCCCTCTGGGGCCAACGTCCCGACTTTC	CASSHPVPSGANVPTF
TRBV11-2	TRBJ1-2	NA	NA	TGTGCCAGCAGGAGCAGGGGAGTGGGGAACTATGGCTACACCTTC	CASRSRGVGNYGYTF
TRBV5-5	TRBJ1-2	TRBD1	NA	TGTGCCAGCAGCGAGGGACAGATCAATAACTATGGCTACACCTTC	CASSEGQINNYGYTF
TRBV5-1	TRBJ2-7	TRBD1	few	TGCGCCAGCAGCTTTAAAAACAGGGGGTCGGGCTACGAGCAGTACTTC	CASSFKNRGSGYEQYF
TRBV10-3	TRBJ2-7	NA	NA	TGTGCCATCAGTCAACAGGGTAAGGTTTACGAGCAGTACTTC	CAISQQGKVYEQYF
TRBV11-1	TRBJ1-1	NA	once	TGTGCCAGCAGTTGGGCCGCGAACACTGAAGCTTTCTTT	CASSWAANTEAFF
TRBV19	TRBJ1-5	NA	NA	TGTGCCAGTAGTTTCGGGGAGAATCAGCCCCAGCATTTT	CASSFGENQPQHF
TRBV29-1	TRBJ1-4	NA	few	TGCAGCGTAGGGGCAGGTCGGGAAAAACTGTTTTTT	CSVGAGREKLFF
TRBV19	TRBJ1-2	TRBD1	few	TGTGCCAGTAGTATAGGGGACAGGCTCTATGGCTACACCTTC	CASSIGDRLYGYTF
TRBV5-1	TRBJ2-3	NA	NA	TGCGCCAGCAGGGAGGGCCCAGATACGCAGTATTTT	CASREGPDTQYF
TRBV2	TRBJ2-2	NA	NA	TGTGCCAGAAAACGGGCCGGGGAAGCCGGGGAGCTGTTTTTT	CARKRAGEAGELFF
TRBV27	TRBJ2-1	TRBD2	NA	TGTGCCAGCAGTTTATACGGGACTAGCGATTACAATGAGCAGTTCTTC	CASSLYGTSDYNEQFF
TRBV19	TRBJ1-3	NA	NA	TGTGCCAGTGACGACACCTTCTCTGGAAACACCATATATTTT	CASDDTFSGNTIYF
TRBV5-1	TRBJ2-3	TRBD1	once	TGCGCCAGCAGCCTGGGGACAGTAGTCCACCCTCGGGGCACAGATACGCAGTATTTT	CASSLGTVVHPRGTDTQYF
TRBV19	TRBJ2-2	TRBD2	NA	TGTGCCAGTCAGACCGGGACTAGCGGGAGGGCCTCTCCTACCGGGGAGCTGTTTTTT	CASQTGTSGRASPTGELFF
TRBV11-2	TRBJ2-1	NA	once	TGTGCCAGCAGCTTAGCGGGGGTTCCCTACAATGAGCAGTTCTTC	CASSLAGVPYNEQFF
TRBV19	TRBJ2-7	TRBD1	NA	TGTGCCAGTAGTACCCGACAGGGGAATGCCCGAGGCTACGAGCAGTACTTC	CASSTRQGNARGYEQYF
TRBV11-3	TRBJ1-1	NA	NA	TGTGCCAGCAGCTTAAACTCCTGGGGGCCTGAAGCTTTCTTT	CASSLNSWGPEAFF
TRBV2	TRBJ2-2	TRBD1	NA	TGTGCCAGCAGTGTACATGGGACAGGGTCCACCGGGGAGCTGTTTTTT	CASSVHGTGSTGELFF
TRBV27	TRBJ1-5	NA	NA	TGTGCCAGCATTCAGGGAATGTTTGGTCAGCCCCAGCATTTT	CASIQGMFGQPQHF
TRBV7-9	TRBJ2-5	NA	NA	TGTGCCAGCAGGTTTCCTCCGAGCGGAGAGACCCAGTACTTC	CASRFPPSGETQYF
TRBV29-1	TRBJ2-7	TRBD2	NA	TGCAGCGTTTCCGGGACTAGCGGCTACGAGCAGTACTTC	CSVSGTSGYEQYF
TRBV11-2	TRBJ2-7	TRBD2	NA	TGTGCCAGCAGCGGTGGACTAGCGGCCTACGAGCAGTACTTC	CASSGGLAAYEQYF